This T cell receptor (beta chain) comes out of a study of early T cells in non-severe SARS-CoV-2 infection. TCRdb reanalysed the 5' RACE reads using MiXCR and keeps one entry per CDR3 protein. This table has 100,000 to 120,000 distinct CDR3 sequences, roughly an eighth appearing once. This clonotype was recorded a few times. The CDR3 contains 16 residues. Germline V gene data show CDR1 as MNHNS and CDR2 as SASEGT. V dropped 6 bases and J dropped 4; count of bases not matched to a gene: 13. This clonotype was sampled from an adult who was a healthcare worker with PCR-confirmed SARS-CoV-2 infection or an uninfected control (not recorded which). The V and J genes are TRBV6-1 and TRBJ2-3, with 7 bases identical to TRBD2. The sample was whole blood, taken at baseline. CDR3 region: CASRTTGLVGADTQYF. CDR3 DNA: TGTGCCAGCAGAACCACCGGACTAGTCGGGGCAGATACGCAGTATTTT.